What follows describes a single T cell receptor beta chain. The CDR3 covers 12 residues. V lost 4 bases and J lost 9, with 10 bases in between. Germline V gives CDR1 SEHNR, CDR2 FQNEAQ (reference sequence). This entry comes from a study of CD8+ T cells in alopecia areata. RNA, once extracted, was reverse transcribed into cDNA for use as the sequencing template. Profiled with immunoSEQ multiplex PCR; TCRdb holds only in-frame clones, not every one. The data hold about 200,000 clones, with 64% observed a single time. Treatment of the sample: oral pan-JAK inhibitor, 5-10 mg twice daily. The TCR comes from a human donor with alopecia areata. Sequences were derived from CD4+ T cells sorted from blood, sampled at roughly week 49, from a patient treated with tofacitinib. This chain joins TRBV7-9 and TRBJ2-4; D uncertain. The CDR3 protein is CASSSLRPIQYF. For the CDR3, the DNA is TGTGCCAGCAGCTCCCTCAGGCCCATTCAGTACTTC.